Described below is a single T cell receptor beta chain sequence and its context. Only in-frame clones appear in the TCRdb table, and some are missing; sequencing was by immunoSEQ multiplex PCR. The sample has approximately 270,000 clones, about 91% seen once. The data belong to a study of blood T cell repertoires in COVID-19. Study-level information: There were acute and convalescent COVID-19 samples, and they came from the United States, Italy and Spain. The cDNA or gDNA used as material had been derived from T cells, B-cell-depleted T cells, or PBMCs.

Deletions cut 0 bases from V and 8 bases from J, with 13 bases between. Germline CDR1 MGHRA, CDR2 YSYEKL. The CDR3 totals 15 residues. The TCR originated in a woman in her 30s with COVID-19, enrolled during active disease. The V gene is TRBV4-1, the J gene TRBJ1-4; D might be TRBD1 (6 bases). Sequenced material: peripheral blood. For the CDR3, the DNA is TGCGCCAGCAGCCAAGAGGGGGCAGCAGGGGAAAAACTGTTTTTT. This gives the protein CASSQEGAAGEKLFF.